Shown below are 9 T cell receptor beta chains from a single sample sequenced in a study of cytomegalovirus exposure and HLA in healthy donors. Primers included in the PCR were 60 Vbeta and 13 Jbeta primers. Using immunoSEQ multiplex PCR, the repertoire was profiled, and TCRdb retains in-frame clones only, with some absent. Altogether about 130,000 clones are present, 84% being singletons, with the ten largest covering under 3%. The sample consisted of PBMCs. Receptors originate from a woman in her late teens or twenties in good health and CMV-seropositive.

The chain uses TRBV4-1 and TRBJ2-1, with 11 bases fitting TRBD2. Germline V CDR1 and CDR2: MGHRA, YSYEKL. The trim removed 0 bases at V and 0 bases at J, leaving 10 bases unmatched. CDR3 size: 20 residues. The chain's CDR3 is CASSQDAGLAGGSSYNEQFF. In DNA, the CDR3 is TGCGCCAGCAGCCAAGATGCCGGGCTAGCGGGGGGAAGCTCCTACAATGAGCAGTTCTTC.

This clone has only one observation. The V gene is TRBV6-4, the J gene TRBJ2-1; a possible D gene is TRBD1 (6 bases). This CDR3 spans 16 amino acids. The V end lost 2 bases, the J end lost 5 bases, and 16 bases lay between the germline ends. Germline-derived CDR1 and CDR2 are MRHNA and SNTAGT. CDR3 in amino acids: CASSDGAGDGDNEQFF. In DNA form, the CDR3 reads TGTGCCAGCAGTGACGGAGCAGGGGACGGAGACAATGAGCAGTTCTTC.

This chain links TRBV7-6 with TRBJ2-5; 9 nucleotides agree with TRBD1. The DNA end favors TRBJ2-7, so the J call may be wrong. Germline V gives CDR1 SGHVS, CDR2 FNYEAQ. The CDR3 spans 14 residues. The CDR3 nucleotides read TGTGCCAGCAGCTCCGGGACAGGGTTTAGCGAGCAGTACTTC. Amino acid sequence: CASSSGTGFSEQYF.

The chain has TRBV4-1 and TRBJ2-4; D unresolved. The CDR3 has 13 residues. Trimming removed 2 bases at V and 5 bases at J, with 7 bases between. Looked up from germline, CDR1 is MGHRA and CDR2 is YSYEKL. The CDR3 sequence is CASSQITENIQYF. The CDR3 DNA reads TGCGCCAGCAGCCAAATAACAGAAAACATTCAGTACTTC.

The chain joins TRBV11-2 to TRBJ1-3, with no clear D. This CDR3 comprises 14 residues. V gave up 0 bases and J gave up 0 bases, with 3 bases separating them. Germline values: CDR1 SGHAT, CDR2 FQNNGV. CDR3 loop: CASSLDGSGNTIYF. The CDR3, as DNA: TGTGCCAGCAGCTTAGACGGCTCTGGAAACACCATATATTTT. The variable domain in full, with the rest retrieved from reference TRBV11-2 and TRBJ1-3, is EAGVAQSPRYKIIEKRQSVAFWCNPISGHATLYWYQQILGQGPKLLIQFQNNGVVDDSQLPKDRFSAERLKGVDSTLKIQPAKLEDSAVYLCASSLDGSGNTIYFGEGSWLTVV.

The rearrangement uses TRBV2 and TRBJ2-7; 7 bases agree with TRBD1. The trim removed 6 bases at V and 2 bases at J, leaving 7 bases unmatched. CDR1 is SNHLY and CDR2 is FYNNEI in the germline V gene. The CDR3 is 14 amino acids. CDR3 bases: TGTGCCAGCAGCGAGACAGGGTATCCCTACGAGCAGTACTTC. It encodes CASSETGYPYEQYF.

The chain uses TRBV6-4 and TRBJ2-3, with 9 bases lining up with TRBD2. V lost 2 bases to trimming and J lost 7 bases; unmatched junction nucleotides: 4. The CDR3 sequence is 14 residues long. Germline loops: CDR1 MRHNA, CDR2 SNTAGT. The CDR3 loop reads CASSDPAGGNTQYF. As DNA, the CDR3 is TGTGCCAGCAGTGACCCAGCGGGGGGAAATACGCAGTATTTT.

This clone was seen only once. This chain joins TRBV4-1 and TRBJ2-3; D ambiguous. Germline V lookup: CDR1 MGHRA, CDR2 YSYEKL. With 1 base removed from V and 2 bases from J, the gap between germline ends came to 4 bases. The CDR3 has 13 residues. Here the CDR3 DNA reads TGCGCCAGCAGCCAAGTGGCCACAGATACGCAGTATTTT. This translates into CASSQVATDTQYF.

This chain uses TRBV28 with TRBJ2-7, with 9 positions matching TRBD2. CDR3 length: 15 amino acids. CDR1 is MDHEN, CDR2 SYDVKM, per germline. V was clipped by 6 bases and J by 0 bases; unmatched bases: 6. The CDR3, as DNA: TGTGCCAGCAGACGAGGCGGGGGGGACTCCTACGAGCAGTACTTC. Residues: CASRRGGGDSYEQYF.